This TCR beta chain was observed in a study of blood T cell repertoires in COVID-19 (dated by TCRdb to the early 2020s). In the study overall: Collaborator samples came from the United States, Italy and Spain and covered acute and convalescent phases of COVID-19. The samples were drawn from the first 160 participants of the ongoing ImmuneRACE study and from 1,200 or so subjects provided by 6 global collaborators. HLA class I and class II types, where available, came from metadata supplied by the sample provider rather than from assay-based typing. The repertoires were released in a freely available public database meant as a resource for research on the immune response to SARS-CoV-2. The sample metadata nearly always contained a de-identified subject ID, COVID-19 status, age in years and sex. The material from the prospective study consisted of cDNA or gDNA derived from T cells, B-cell-depleted T cells, or PBMCs. Subjects who had been exposed to COVID-19, were actively infected with it, or had recovered from it provided the deeply sampled blood TCRbeta repertoires that made up the dataset. The paper's findings and limits, for the study overall: Clinical and demographic metadata were provided uncurated, with the amount varying by source and participant.

V is pared back by 0 bases and J by 3 bases, with 11 bases lying between the germline termini. CDR1 and CDR2, looked up from the germline V gene (reference sequence), are LNHDA and SQIVND. From cysteine to phenylalanine, the CDR3 is 16 amino acids long. Only the CDR3 portion is preserved as DNA: 48 bases, with reading frame beginning at the first base. In the case of this clone: It lacks a known antigen. No per-base quality is available; no much larger clone lies one base away.

The collaborating institutions used their own protocols to collect whole blood in K2EDTA tubes. For TCRbeta analysis, collaborators shipped samples in one of three forms: frozen whole blood, isolated PBMCs, or DNA extracted from either of those sample types. The immunoSEQ Assay, a bias-controlled multiplex PCR, was used to amplify TCRbeta CDR3 regions from genomic DNA. In the source study's methods: The number of nucleated cells in each sample was estimated from the amplification of reference gene primers within the assay. To quantify the absolute abundance of each unique TCRbeta CDR3 rearrangement, sequence reads were collapsed and filtered. For each sample, productive Simpson clonality was calculated by taking the square root of Simpson's diversity index across productive rearrangements. TCRdb holds this immuneACCESS table with in-frame rearrangements only. Some clones are missing; in checked studies, unresolved V genes explain under half, and the rest has no known cause. The V and J calls and clone size were taken over from that table, and D and trimming were inferred from the DNA. This sample holds 95,000 to 150,000 clones; about 89% were observed only once. The ten largest clones add up to 25% to 35% of the sample.

The V and J genes are TRBV19 and TRBJ2-2, with no reliable assignment of the D segment. The origin of this receptor is a woman between 65 and 79 years old with acute or convalescent COVID-19. The sequenced sample consisted of peripheral blood. This receptor has the CDR3 CASSIDQNSYTGELFF. The nucleotide sequence reads as follows: TGTGCCAGTAGTATAGATCAAAACAGTTACACCGGGGAGCTGTTTTTT.